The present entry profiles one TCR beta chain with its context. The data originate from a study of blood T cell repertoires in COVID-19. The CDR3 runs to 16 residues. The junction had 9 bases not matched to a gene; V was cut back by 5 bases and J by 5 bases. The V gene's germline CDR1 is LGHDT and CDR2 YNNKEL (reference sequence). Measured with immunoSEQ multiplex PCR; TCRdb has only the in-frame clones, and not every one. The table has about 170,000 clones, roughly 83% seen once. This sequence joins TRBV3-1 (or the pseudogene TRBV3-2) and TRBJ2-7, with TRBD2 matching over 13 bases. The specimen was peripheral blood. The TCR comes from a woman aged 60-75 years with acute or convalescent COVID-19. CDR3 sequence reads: CASSGGTSGAKNEQYF. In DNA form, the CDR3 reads TGTGCCAGCAGCGGAGGGACTAGCGGGGCCAAAAACGAGCAGTACTTC.